This TCR beta chain was identified during a study of Tregs in tolerant kidney transplant recipients. The study, taken as a whole, reports: For some patients, primers changed over time, blocking nucleotide-level comparison. Tregs expanded with activated donor B cells seemed most donor-specific.

As to this clone: The antigen remains undetermined. The read halts 3 residues ahead of the CDR3 end, with the missing end drawn from the germline J gene.

CDR3 length: 17 residues. V gave up 4 bases and J gave up 2 bases; unmatched junction bases: 9. Germline loops: CDR1 SNHLY, CDR2 FYNNEI. This table comes from immunoSEQ multiplex PCR, and its TCRdb copy is limited to in-frame clones, with some not included. The sample totals roughly 34,000 clones. This clonotype was sampled from a human donor who received a combined kidney and bone marrow transplant. The specimen was CD8+ T cells from blood, collected before the transplant. The rearrangement joins TRBV2 to TRBJ2-2; 8 bases are a match to TRBD2. Partial CDR3 DNA: TGTGCCAGCAGTGCCAGCGTTGCGGGGGGAAACACCGGGGAG. It encodes CASSASVAGGNTGE. The full CDR3 protein reads CASSASVAGGNTGELFF.